This note documents a single TCR beta chain sequence. The immunoSEQ assay was v3. Each library reached 2 million or so read pairs, or roughly 5-6.5 million at deep level. TCRdb's copy holds only in-frame clones and misses some; the assay was immunoSEQ multiplex PCR. This table holds about 12,000 clones, about three fifths found once. The data derive from a study of TIL therapy for anti-PD-1-resistant metastatic lung cancer. At the level of the study: Tumors had a median PD-L1 proportion score of about 6%. Half of patients were current or former smokers.

Indicated time point: pre-treatment sample, taken before nivolumab and TIL therapy. Tumor tissue came from excised metastases, mostly pleural nodules or supraclavicular lymph nodes. Stage 4 NSCLC adults joined between October 2017 and January 2020. The CDR3 runs 16 residues. The V segment lost 7 bases and the J segment 4 bases; nucleotides outside the gene matches: 8. Germline V gene data show CDR1 as SNHLY and CDR2 as FYNNEI. The source was tumor tissue, collected at baseline. The chain combines TRBV2 with TRBJ2-1; 12 bases match TRBD2. The receptor was derived from a person aged 25-85 years with non-small cell lung cancer. The CDR3 nucleotides are TGTGCCAGCACTCGTACTAGCGGGGGGCGATACAATGAGCAGTTCTTC. It codes for CASTRTSGGRYNEQFF.